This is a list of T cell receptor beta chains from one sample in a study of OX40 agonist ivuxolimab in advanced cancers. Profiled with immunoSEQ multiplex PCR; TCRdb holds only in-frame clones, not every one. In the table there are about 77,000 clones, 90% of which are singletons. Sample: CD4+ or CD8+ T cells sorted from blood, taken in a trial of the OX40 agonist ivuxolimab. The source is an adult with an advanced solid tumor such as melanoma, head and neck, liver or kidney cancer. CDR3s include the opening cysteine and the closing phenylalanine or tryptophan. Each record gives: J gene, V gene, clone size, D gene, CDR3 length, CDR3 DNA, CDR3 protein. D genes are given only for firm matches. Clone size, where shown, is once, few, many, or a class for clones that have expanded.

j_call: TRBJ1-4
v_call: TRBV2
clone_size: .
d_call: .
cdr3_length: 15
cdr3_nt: TGTGCCAGCAGTGGTACACAGGGAAGGGGTGAAAAACTGTTTTTT
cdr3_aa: CASSGTQGRGEKLFF

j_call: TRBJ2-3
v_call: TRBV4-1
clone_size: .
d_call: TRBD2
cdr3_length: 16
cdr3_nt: TGCGCCAGCAGCCAAGACTCTAGCGGGGTCACAGATACGCAGTATTTT
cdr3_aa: CASSQDSSGVTDTQYF

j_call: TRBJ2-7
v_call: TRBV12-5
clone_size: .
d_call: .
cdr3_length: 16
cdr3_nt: TGTGCTAGTGGACCGGCCAACACAGGAGGAACCTACGAGCAGTACTTC
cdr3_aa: CASGPANTGGTYEQYF

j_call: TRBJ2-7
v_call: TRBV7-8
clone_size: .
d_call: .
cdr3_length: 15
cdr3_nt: TGTGCCAGCAGCTTAGTGGGGGGCGAAGCCTACGAGCAGTACTTC
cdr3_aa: CASSLVGGEAYEQYF

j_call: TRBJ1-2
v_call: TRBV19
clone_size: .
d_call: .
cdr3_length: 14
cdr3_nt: TGTGCCAGTAGTATAGATGTCGGAAACCGGGGCTACACCTTC
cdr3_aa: CASSIDVGNRGYTF

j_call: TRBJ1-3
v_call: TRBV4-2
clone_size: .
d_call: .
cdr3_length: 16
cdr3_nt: TGTGCCAGCAGCTCGAAGACAGCCTACTCTGGAAACACCATATATTTT
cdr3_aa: CASSSKTAYSGNTIYF

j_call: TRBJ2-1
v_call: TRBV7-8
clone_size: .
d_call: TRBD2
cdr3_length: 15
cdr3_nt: TGTGCCAGCAGCTTTAGCGGGGGGCCCTACAATGAGCAGTTCTTC
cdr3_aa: CASSFSGGPYNEQFF

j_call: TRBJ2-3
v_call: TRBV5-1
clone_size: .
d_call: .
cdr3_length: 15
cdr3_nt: TGCGCCAGCAGCTTAGATCCCGGGATCACAGATACGCAGTATTTT
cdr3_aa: CASSLDPGITDTQYF

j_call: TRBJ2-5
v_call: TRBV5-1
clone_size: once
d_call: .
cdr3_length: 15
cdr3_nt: TGCGCCAGCAGCTCATATACAGGAGGGGGAGAGACCCAGTACTTC
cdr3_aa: CASSSYTGGGETQYF

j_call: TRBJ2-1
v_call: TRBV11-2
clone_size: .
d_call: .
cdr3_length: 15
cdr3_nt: TGTGCCAGCAGCTTAGTGGCAGGGCCCTACAATGAGCAGTTCTTC
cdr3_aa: CASSLVAGPYNEQFF

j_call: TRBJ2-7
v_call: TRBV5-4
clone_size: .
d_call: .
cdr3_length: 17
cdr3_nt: TGTGCCAGCAGCTTGGCCGGCGACTTTCCTCTCACCTACGAGCAGTACTTC
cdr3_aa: CASSLAGDFPLTYEQYF

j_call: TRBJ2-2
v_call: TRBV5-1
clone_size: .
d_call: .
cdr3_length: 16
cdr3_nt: TGCGCCAGCAGCTTGAGGTCGGGGGTTAACACCGGGGAGCTGTTTTTT
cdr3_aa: CASSLRSGVNTGELFF

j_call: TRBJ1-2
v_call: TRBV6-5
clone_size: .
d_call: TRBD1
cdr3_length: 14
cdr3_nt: TGTGCCAGCAGTTACACCGACAGGGGTCATGGCTACACCTTC
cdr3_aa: CASSYTDRGHGYTF

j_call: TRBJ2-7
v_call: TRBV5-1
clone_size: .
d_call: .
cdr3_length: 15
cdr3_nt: TGCGCCAGCAGCTTGGAGGCCTCAAACCAATACGAGCAGTACTTC
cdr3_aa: CASSLEASNQYEQYF

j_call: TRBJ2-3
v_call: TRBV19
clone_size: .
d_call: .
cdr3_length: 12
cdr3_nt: TGTGCCAGCCCCGGGCCCCAAGGTGGGCAGTATTTT
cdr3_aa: CASPGPQGGQYF

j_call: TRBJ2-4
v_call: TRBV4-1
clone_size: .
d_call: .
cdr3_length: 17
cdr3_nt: TGCGCCAGCAGCCAAGGACAGGAGCATCTAGCCAAAAACATTCAGTACTTC
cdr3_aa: CASSQGQEHLAKNIQYF

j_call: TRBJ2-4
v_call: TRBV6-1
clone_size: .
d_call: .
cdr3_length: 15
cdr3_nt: TGTGCCAGCAGTGAATGGGGGGGCGCGGGAAACATTCAGTACTTC
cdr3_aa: CASSEWGGAGNIQYF

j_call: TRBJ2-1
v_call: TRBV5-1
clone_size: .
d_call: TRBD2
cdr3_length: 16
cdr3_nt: TGCGCCAGCTCGCCGGGGGGAGGGCCTATCGGGAATGAGCAGTTCTTC
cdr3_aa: CASSPGGGPIGNEQFF

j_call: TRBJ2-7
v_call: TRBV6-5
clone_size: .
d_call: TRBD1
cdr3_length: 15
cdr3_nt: TGTGCCAGCAGCACTACAGGGGTAGGTCACTACGAGCAGTACTTC
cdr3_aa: CASSTTGVGHYEQYF

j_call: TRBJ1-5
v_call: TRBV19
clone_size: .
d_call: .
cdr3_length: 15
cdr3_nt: TGTGCCAGTAGTACTCTCGACAGAGTAAATCAGCCCCAGCATTTT
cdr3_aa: CASSTLDRVNQPQHF

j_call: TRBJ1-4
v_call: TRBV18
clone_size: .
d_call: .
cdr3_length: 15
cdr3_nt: TGTGCCAGCTCACTCCAGGGTGGCACTAATGAAAAACTGTTTTTT
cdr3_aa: CASSLQGGTNEKLFF

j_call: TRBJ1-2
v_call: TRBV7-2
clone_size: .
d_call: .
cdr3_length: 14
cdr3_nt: TGTGCCAGCAGCCCCCAACAGGACGCCTATGGCTACACCTTC
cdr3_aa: CASSPQQDAYGYTF

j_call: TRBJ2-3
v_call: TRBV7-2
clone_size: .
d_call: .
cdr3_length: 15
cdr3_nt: TGTGCCAGCAACTCAATGGGACTCAGCACAGATACGCAGTATTTT
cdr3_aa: CASNSMGLSTDTQYF

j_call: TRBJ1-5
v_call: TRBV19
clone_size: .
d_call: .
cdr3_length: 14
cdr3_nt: TGTGCCAGTAGTATAGAAAGGAGGGATCAGCCCCAGCATTTT
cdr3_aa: CASSIERRDQPQHF

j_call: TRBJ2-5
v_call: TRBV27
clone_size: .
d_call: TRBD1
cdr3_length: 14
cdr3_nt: TGTGCCAGCAGCGGGACAGGGGGCGCGGAGACCCAGTACTTC
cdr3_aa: CASSGTGGAETQYF

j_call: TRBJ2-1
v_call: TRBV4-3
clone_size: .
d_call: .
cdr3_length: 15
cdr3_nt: TGCGCCAGCAGCCAAGCCCAGGGGGGATACAATGAGCAGTTCTTC
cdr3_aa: CASSQAQGGYNEQFF

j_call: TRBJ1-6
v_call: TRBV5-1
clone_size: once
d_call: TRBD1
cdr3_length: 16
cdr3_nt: TGCGCCAGCAGCTTAGAGGGACAGGGCTATAATTCACCCCTCCACTTT
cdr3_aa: CASSLEGQGYNSPLHF

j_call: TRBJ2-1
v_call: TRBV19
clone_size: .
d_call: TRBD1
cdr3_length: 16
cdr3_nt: TGTGCCAGTAGTATAGAAGTAGGGACAGGTACCAATGAGCAGTTCTTC
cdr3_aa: CASSIEVGTGTNEQFF

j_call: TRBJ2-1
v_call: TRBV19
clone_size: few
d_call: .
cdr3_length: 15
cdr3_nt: TGTGCCAGTAGTATGAGGTGGGAGGACCGTGGTGAGCAGTTCTTC
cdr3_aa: CASSMRWEDRGEQFF

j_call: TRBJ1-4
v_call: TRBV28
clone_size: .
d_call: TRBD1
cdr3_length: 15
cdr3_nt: TGTGCCAGCAGTTTACCGACAGGGGGTGATGAAAAACTGTTTTTT
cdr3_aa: CASSLPTGGDEKLFF

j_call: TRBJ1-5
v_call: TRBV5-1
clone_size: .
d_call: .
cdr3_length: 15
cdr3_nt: TGCGCCAGCAGCTTGGACGGGAATAGCAATCAGCCCCAGCATTTT
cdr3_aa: CASSLDGNSNQPQHF

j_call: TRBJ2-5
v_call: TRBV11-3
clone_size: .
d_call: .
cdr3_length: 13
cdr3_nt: TGTGCCAGCAGCTTAGATCCCTTCGCGCCCCAGTACTTC
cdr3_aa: CASSLDPFAPQYF

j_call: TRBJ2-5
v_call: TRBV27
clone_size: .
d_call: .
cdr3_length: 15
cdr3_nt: TGTGCCAGCAGTTTAGGGTCTAGCGTTCCCCGGACCCAGTACTTC
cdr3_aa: CASSLGSSVPRTQYF

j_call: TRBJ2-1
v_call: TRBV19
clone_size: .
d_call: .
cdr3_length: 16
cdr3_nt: TGTGCCAGTAGTGAGGCTTTAGGACTTTCCTACAATGAGCAGTTCTTC
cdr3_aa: CASSEALGLSYNEQFF

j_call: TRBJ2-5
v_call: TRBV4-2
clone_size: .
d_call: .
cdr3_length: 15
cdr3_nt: TGTGCCAGCAGCCAAGATACAGGTGCCCAAGAGACCCAGTACTTC
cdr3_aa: CASSQDTGAQETQYF

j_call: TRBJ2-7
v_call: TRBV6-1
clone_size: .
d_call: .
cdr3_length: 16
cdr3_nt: TGTGCCAGCAGTGTCCGGGAATCTGGGACTCCCTACGAGCAGTACTTC
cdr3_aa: CASSVRESGTPYEQYF

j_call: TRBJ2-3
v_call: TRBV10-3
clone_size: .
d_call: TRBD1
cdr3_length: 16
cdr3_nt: TGTGCCATCAGCAACGGACAGGGGGGAGTGTCAGATACGCAGTATTTT
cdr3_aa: CAISNGQGGVSDTQYF

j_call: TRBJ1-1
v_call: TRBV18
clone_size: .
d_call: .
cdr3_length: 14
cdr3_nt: TGTGCCAGCTCACCCACAAGTGACAGCTTTGAAGCTTTCTTT
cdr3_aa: CASSPTSDSFEAFF

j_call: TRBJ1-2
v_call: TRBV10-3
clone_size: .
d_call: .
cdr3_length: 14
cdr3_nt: TGTGCCATCAGTGAGGTACAGCTGATCTATGGCTACACCTTC
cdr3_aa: CAISEVQLIYGYTF

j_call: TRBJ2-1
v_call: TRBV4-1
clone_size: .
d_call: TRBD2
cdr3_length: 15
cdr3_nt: TGCGCCAGCAGCAGGCTACTAGCGGGGAAGAATGAGCAGTTCTTC
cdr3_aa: CASSRLLAGKNEQFF

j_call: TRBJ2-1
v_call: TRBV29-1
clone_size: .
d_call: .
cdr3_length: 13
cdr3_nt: TGCAGCGTTGCCTGGACTCCTGGGGGTGAGCAGTTCTTC
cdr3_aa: CSVAWTPGGEQFF

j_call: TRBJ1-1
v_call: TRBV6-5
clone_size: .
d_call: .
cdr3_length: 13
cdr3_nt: TGTGCCAGCACAAGATCAGGGAACACTGAAGCTTTCTTT
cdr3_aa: CASTRSGNTEAFF

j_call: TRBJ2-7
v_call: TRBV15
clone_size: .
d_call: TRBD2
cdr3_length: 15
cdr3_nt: TGTGCCACCAGCAGAGCCGTAGGGACTAGCGGCGAGCAGTACTTC
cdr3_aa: CATSRAVGTSGEQYF

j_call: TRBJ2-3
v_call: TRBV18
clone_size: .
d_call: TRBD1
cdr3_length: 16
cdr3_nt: TGTGCCAGCTCACCGGGGACAGACGGACACACAGATACGCAGTATTTT
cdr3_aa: CASSPGTDGHTDTQYF

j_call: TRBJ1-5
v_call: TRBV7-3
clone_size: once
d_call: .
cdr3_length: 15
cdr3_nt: TGTGCCAGCAGCTTAATGGAAGTTAGCAATCAGCCCCAGCATTTT
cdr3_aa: CASSLMEVSNQPQHF

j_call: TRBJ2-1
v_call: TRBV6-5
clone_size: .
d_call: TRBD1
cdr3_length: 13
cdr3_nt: TGTGCCAGCAGTCGGACAGGGTCCGCTGAGCAGTTCTTC
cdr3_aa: CASSRTGSAEQFF

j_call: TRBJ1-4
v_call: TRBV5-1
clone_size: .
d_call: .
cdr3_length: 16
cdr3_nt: TGCGCCAGCAGCTTGTTAGGTGCGGCAGTATCGGAAGAACTGTTTTTT
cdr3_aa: CASSLLGAAVSEELFF

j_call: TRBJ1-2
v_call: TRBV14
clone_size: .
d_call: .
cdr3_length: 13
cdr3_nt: TGTGCCAGCAGCCAAGACAGGAACTATGGCTACACCTTC
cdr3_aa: CASSQDRNYGYTF

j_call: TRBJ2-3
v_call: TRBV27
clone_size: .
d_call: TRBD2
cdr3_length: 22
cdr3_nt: TGTGCCAGCAGTCCCACGGGGGGGCCCGGACTAGCGGGAGGTAGGAGCACAGATACGCAGTATTTT
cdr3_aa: CASSPTGGPGLAGGRSTDTQYF

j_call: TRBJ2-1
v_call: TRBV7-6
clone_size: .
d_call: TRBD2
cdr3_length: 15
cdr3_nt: TGTGCCAGCAGCCTTAGCGGGGGAGCCTACAATGAGCAGTTCTTC
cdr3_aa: CASSLSGGAYNEQFF

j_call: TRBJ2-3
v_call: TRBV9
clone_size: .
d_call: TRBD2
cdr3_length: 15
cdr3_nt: TGTGCCAGCAGCGTCGGTAGCGGGGGTGCAGATACGCAGTATTTT
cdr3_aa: CASSVGSGGADTQYF

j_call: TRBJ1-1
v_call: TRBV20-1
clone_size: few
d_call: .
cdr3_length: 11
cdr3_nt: TGCAGTGCTAGTCTCGGACAGGAAGCTTTCTTT
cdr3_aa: CSASLGQEAFF

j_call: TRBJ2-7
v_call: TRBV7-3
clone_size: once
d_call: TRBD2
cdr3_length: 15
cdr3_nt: TGTGCCAGCAGCCCAAGACTAGCGGGACTTTACGAGCAGTACTTC
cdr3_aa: CASSPRLAGLYEQYF

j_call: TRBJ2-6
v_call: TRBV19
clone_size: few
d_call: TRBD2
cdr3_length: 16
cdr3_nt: TGTGCCAGTAGTCCCTGGGGGGGGAATGGGGCCAACGTCCTGACTTTC
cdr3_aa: CASSPWGGNGANVLTF

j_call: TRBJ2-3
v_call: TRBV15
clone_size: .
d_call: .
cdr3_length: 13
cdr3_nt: TGTGCCACCAGCAGAGGATTATCAGATACGCAGTATTTT
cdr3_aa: CATSRGLSDTQYF

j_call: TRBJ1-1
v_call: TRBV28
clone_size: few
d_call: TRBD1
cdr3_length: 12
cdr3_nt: TGTGCCGCTGGGACAGGGGACACTGAAGCTTTCTTT
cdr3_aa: CAAGTGDTEAFF

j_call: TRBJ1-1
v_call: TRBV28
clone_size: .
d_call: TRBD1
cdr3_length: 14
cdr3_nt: TGTGCCAGCAGTTTTCGGCAGGGGGTCGCTGAAGCTTTCTTT
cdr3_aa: CASSFRQGVAEAFF

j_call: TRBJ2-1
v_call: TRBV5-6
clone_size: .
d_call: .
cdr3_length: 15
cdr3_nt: TGTGCCAGCAGCTTGGGACAGGTTCTTAGGACGCAGCAGTTCTTC
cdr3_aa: CASSLGQVLRTQQFF

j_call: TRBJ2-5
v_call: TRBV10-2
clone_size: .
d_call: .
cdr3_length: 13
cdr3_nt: TGCGCCAGCCGCGGGCAGGGGCAAGAGACCCAGTACTTC
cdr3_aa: CASRGQGQETQYF

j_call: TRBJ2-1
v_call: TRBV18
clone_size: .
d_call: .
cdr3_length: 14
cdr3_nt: TGTGCCAGCTCACCCGTAGGGGCAGACAATGAGCAGTTCTTC
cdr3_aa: CASSPVGADNEQFF